These 21 T cell receptor beta chains share one sample of origin, sequenced in a study of relationships among human T cell subsets. CD4+CD25+ regulatory T cells came from anti-CD25 bead selection of positively selected CD4+ cells. From mRNA, alpha and beta CDR3 regions were amplified using semiquantitative ARM-PCR. Exponential amplification used communal superprimers after tagged nested gene-specific primers in ARM-PCR. TCRdb ran MiXCR on the multiplex PCR reads and lists one entry per CDR3 protein. This sample has more than 13,000 distinct CDR3 sequences; about 60% occur once, and the top ten carry roughly 2%. The sample was Tregs sorted from blood. The receptors shown here come from a man aged 35 to 55 in good health.

CDR3 region: CSARDRAGANVLTF. In DNA form, the CDR3 reads TGCAGTGCTAGAGATCGGGCGGGGGCCAACGTCCTGACTTTC. The chain joins TRBV20-1 to TRBJ2-6, with D unresolved. Germline V gene data show CDR1 as DFQATT and CDR2 as SNEGSKA (reference sequence). The ends were cut back, 0 bases at V and 4 bases at J, with 7 bases in the middle. The CDR3 is made up of 14 amino acids.

The rearrangement uses TRBV11-2 and TRBJ2-3, with 10 bases lining up with TRBD1. Germline CDR1 reads SGHAT; CDR2 reads FQNNGV. Trimming took 5 bases from V and 2 from J; bases not matched to a gene: 7. This CDR3 is built from 16 residues. The CDR3 DNA reads as TGTGCCAGCAGCCCCGGGACAGGGGACTACACAGATACGCAGTATTTT. Its protein is CASSPGTGDYTDTQYF.

The genes are TRBV20-1 and TRBJ1-5, with no clear D. Per the germline V gene, CDR1 is DFQATT and CDR2 is SNEGSKA (reference sequence). Trimming took off 2 bases at V and 4 bases at J, with 6 bases between the two ends. CDR3 length: 12 residues. The DNA of the CDR3 is TGCAGTGCTAGAAACGAAAATCAGCCCCAGCATTTT. It codes for CSARNENQPQHF.

The rearrangement joins TRBV28 to TRBJ2-3, with D perhaps TRBD2 (6 bases). The V and J ends lost 6 bases and 4 bases respectively, with 11 bases between them. In germline, CDR1 is MDHEN, CDR2 SYDVKM. The CDR3 runs to 13 residues. CDR3 in DNA: TGTGCCAGCAGATCCGGGAGCGCAGATACGCAGTATTTT. Translated, it gives CASRSGSADTQYF.

This sequence joins TRBV5-1 and TRBJ2-7; 8 positions match TRBD1. The junction had 2 bases not matched to a gene; V was cut back by 1 base and J by 2 bases. Germline CDR1 is SGHRS and CDR2 is YFSETQ. The CDR3 runs to 14 residues. The CDR3 protein is CASSLSTGAYEQYF. The CDR3 bases are TGCGCCAGCAGCTTGTCGACAGGGGCCTACGAGCAGTACTTC. Filled out from reference TRBV5-1 and TRBJ2-7, the complete variable domain reads KAGVTQTPRYLIKTRGQQVTLSCSPISGHRSVSWYQQTPGQGLQFLFEYFSETQRNKGNFPGRFSGRQFSNSRSEMNVSTLELGDSALYLCASSLSTGAYEQYFGPGTRLTVT.

J is TRBJ2-3 and V is TRBV27; the D gene is possibly TRBD2 (6 bases). The ends were cut back, 6 bases at V and 8 bases at J, with 18 bases in the middle. Germline V lookup: CDR1 MNHEY, CDR2 SMNVEV (reference sequence). The CDR3 runs to 14 residues. The DNA for the CDR3 is TGTGCCAGCAGAGAAACACGGGAGCGGCTTACGCAGTATTTT. Its protein product is CASRETRERLTQYF.

The V call is TRBV14, the J call TRBJ2-1; D unclear. Germline CDR1 reads SGHDN; CDR2 reads FVKESK. The CDR3 has 16 residues. V was trimmed by 6 bases and J by 0 bases, leaving 15 bases between them. CDR3 nucleotides: TGTGCCAGCAGTTACTCCCCGGAGAGCTCCTACAATGAGCAGTTCTTC. Residues: CASSYSPESSYNEQFF.

This clonotype has just a few counts. The chain carries TRBV12-3 or TRBV12-4 and TRBJ1-5; the D gene is possibly TRBD1 (6 bases). V shed 5 bases and J shed 7 bases, with 15 bases lying between them. The CDR3 length is 14 residues. The CDR3 sequence is CASSASQGRQPQHF. DNA of the CDR3: TGTGCCAGCAGTGCGTCACAGGGCAGGCAGCCCCAGCATTTT.

The chain couples TRBV20-1 to TRBJ2-7; D gene unclear. CDR3 length: 12 residues. Trimming removed 1 base from V and 4 bases from J, with 8 bases in between. In germline, CDR1 is DFQATT, CDR2 SNEGSKA (reference sequence). CDR3 sequence reads: CSARVGVYEQYF. CDR3 in DNA: TGCAGTGCTAGAGTTGGAGTTTACGAGCAGTACTTC.

This clonotype was seen more than once but under ten times. V is TRBV12-3 or TRBV12-4 and J is TRBJ1-2; 8 positions match TRBD1. V was clipped by 2 bases and J by 1 base; unmatched bases: 12. The CDR3 runs 18 residues. As DNA, the CDR3 is TGTGCCAGCAGTTTACCCGGACAGGGCAACCCTTTTAACTATGGCTACACCTTC. Translated: CASSLPGQGNPFNYGYTF.

V and J are TRBV14 and TRBJ2-7; D not certain. The V gene lost 1 base and the J gene lost 2 bases, with 9 bases spanning the gap. Germline assignment: CDR1 SGHDN and CDR2 FVKESK. The CDR3 runs 14 residues. The CDR3 DNA follows: TGTGCCAGCAGCCAAGTTGCGTGGACCTACGAGCAGTACTTC. This gives the protein CASSQVAWTYEQYF.

The V and J genes are TRBV27 and TRBJ1-1, with 8 nucleotides matching TRBD1. Germline V gene lookup returns CDR1 MNHEY and CDR2 SMNVEV (reference sequence). The CDR3 extends over 14 amino acids. V shed 5 bases, J shed 5 bases, and the junction held 7 bases outside the gene matches. Here the CDR3 DNA reads TGTGCCAGCAGTCCGCGGGACAGGAGGACTGAAGCTTTCTTT. It specifies CASSPRDRRTEAFF.

The V and J genes are TRBV5-1 and TRBJ1-2; D gene ambiguous. In germline, CDR1 is SGHRS, CDR2 YFSETQ. CDR3 length: 15 amino acids. Trimming removed 5 bases from V and 0 bases from J, with 14 bases in between. The CDR3 coding sequence is TGCGCCAGCAGGATCACGGGAAATTCTAACTATGGCTACACCTTC. Amino acid sequence: CASRITGNSNYGYTF.

This chain connects TRBV5-6 to TRBJ2-7; the D is unclear. The ends were cut back, 5 bases at V and 4 bases at J, with 16 bases in the middle. Germline-derived CDR1 and CDR2 are SGHDT and YYEEEE. There are 14 residues in the CDR3. CDR3 nucleotides: TGTGCCAGCAGTGAAGATGATCGCCTATACGAGCAGTACTTC. Amino acids: CASSEDDRLYEQYF.

The chain joins TRBV29-1 to TRBJ2-7, with a possible D match to TRBD1 (6 bases). The CDR3 spans 14 residues. Germline V gives CDR1 SQVTM, CDR2 ANQGSEA. V dropped 6 bases and J dropped 3 bases, with 18 bases sitting between them. The chain's CDR3 is CSVQYQGLGYEQYF. CDR3 sequence (DNA): TGCAGCGTCCAGTACCAGGGGTTGGGCTACGAGCAGTACTTC.

V gene TRBV20-1 combines with J gene TRBJ2-5, with D possibly being TRBD2 (7 bases). Germline V gene lookup returns CDR1 DFQATT and CDR2 SNEGSKA (reference sequence). V was trimmed by 3 bases and J by 5 bases, leaving 25 bases between them. This CDR3 region has 17 residues. The CDR3, as DNA: TGCAGTGCTAGTGGGTTCCCGGGGGGCCTGGCTGGGGAGACCCAGTACTTC. Protein sequence: CSASGFPGGLAGETQYF.

This clonotype occurred a few times. The V call is TRBV5-1, the J call TRBJ1-1; possibly TRBD1 for D (6 bases). This CDR3 comprises 15 residues. CDR1 SGHRS and CDR2 YFSETQ come from the germline V gene. V lost 0 bases and J lost 1, with 10 bases in between. For the CDR3, the DNA is TGCGCCAGCAGCTTGGATGGACAGAAGAACACTGAAGCTTTCTTT. It codes for CASSLDGQKNTEAFF.

This clonotype was counted only a few times. V usage is TRBV6-6 and J usage is TRBJ1-1; D unresolved. Germline V gene lookup returns CDR1 MNHNY and CDR2 SVGAGI (reference sequence). Deletions cut 5 bases from V and 0 bases from J, with 13 bases between. This CDR3 spans 15 amino acids. The CDR3 DNA reads TGTGCCAGCAGTCTAGGGCTGATTATGAACACTGAAGCTTTCTTT. Protein product: CASSLGLIMNTEAFF.

This chain uses TRBV29-1 with TRBJ2-3, with a tentative D call TRBD2 (5 bases). The CDR3 runs 13 residues. Germline loops: CDR1 SQVTM, CDR2 ANQGSEA. The V end was cut by 5 bases, the J end by 6 bases, with 15 bases between. The CDR3, as DNA: TGCAGCGTTTTACTACGGTGGGAGGATACGCAGTATTTT. This encodes CSVLLRWEDTQYF.

The V gene is TRBV10-2, the J gene TRBJ2-2; the D gene is possibly TRBD1 (5 bases). Germline V gives CDR1 WSHSY, CDR2 SAAADI. The CDR3 is 14 residues long. The V end lost 8 bases, the J end lost 2 bases, and 12 bases lay between the germline ends. The CDR3 region has the DNA TGCGCCAGCGTTAGGGGATATAACACCGGGGAGCTGTTTTTT. This encodes CASVRGYNTGELFF.

This clonotype was counted only a few times. The rearrangement uses TRBV14 and TRBJ2-1; unclear D gene. Trimming removed 4 bases from V and 5 bases from J, with 12 bases in between. Looked up from germline, CDR1 is SGHDN and CDR2 is FVKESK. The CDR3 has 14 residues. The CDR3 coding sequence is TGTGCCAGCAGCCGCAACTGGCGCAACAATGAGCAGTTCTTC. Amino acids: CASSRNWRNNEQFF.